The source of this T cell receptor beta chain is a study of beta chain features in type 1 diabetes. The overall study: The examined sorted cells totaled under 120 million across samples.

V lost 0 bases, J lost 3 bases, and 0 bases stayed unmatched. Germline CDR1 and CDR2: SGHTA and FQGTGA. This CDR3 is built from 14 residues. Reverse transcription of all isolated RNA meant that expressed TCRB transcripts were sequenced. The assay was immunoSEQ multiplex PCR, and TCRdb's table has in-frame clones only and misses some. The repertoire has under 550,000 clones, around 10% of them found once; the top ten carry less than 0.06%. Every donor had blood drawn once into heparin, around 120 mL on average. The chain has TRBV7-3 and TRBJ2-7; TRBD2 matches 9 bases. Specimen: naive CD4+ T cells from blood. The source is a woman under 30 in good health. The DNA of the CDR3 is TGTGCCAGCAGCTTAACTAGCGGGAGCTACGAGCAGTACTTC. Translating it yields CASSLTSGSYEQYF.